This T cell receptor (beta chain) stems from a study of T cells in Graves' hyperthyroidism and ophthalmopathy. Trimming stripped 4 bases from V and 2 bases from J, with 12 bases between. Germline V gene sequence: CDR1 MNHEY, CDR2 SVGEGT. The CDR3 extends over 15 amino acids. Amplification of TCR beta CDR3 regions used RNA as the template. Researchers ran a first-round RT-PCR on the TCR CDR3 using the HTBI primer set. MiXCR, run by TCRdb on the multiplex PCR reads, gives a single entry per CDR3 protein. The table has approximately 720,000 distinct CDR3 sequences, 15% to 20% seen once. The sequenced sample was blood. The chain employs TRBV6-2 or TRBV6-3 and TRBJ1-5; no clear D gene. This TCR was sampled from a woman in her fifties or sixties with Graves' hyperthyroidism that later progressed to Graves' ophthalmopathy. CDR3 DNA: TGTGCCAGCAGTTCATTACGAGTGGGCAATCAGCCCCAGCATTTT. This sequence encodes CASSSLRVGNQPQHF.